The 31 T cell receptor beta chains in this list originate from one sample, sequenced in a study of identical twins. Via MiXCR, TCRdb re-called the 5' RACE reads, giving one row per CDR3 protein. The table includes approximately 700,000 distinct CDR3 sequences, 5.5% to 6.5% detected once. The sequenced sample consisted of naive T cells sorted from blood. The receptors come from a man between 18 and 35 years old in good health.

This clonotype has a handful of counts. The chain couples TRBV6-1 to TRBJ1-2; 10 bases fit TRBD1. The CDR3 sequence is 16 residues long. Germline trimming cut 5 bases from V and 4 bases from J; bases unmatched to any gene: 10. Per the germline V gene, CDR1 is MNHNS and CDR2 is SASEGT. The CDR3 DNA follows: TGTGCCAGCAGTCCCAGACAGGGGGCGTTGGCCTATGGCTACACCTTC. Encoded protein: CASSPRQGALAYGYTF.

This clonotype was counted a few times. The chain uses TRBV4-3 and TRBJ2-1; D might be TRBD1 or TRBD2, each matching 5 bases. Germline CDR1 and CDR2: LGHNA and YSLEER. Trimming pared 0 bases from V and 8 bases from J, leaving 14 bases between. CDR3 size: 15 residues. DNA of the CDR3: TGCGCCAGCAGCCAAGACCCAGGGTCGGGGCATGAGCAGTTCTTC. Translating it yields CASSQDPGSGHEQFF.

This clonotype was found many times. This chain joins TRBV29-1 and TRBJ1-1; D is unclear. Germline V gives CDR1 SQVTM, CDR2 ANQGSEA. This CDR3 has 12 residues. Trimming removed 3 bases from V and 0 bases from J, with 5 bases in between. The CDR3 sequence: CSVDPMNTEAFF. DNA for the CDR3: TGCAGCGTTGACCCAATGAACACTGAAGCTTTCTTT.

This clonotype was picked up many times. The J gene is TRBJ2-1, the V gene TRBV20-1; TRBD2 matches at 11 bases. Germline-derived CDR1 and CDR2 are DFQATT and SNEGSKA (reference sequence). This CDR3 is built from 14 residues. The CDR3 DNA reads TGCAGGGTGGAGACTAGCGGGAAATACAATGAGCAGTTCTTC. Translated, it gives CRVETSGKYNEQFF.

This clonotype was seen only a few times. The V call is TRBV20-1, the J call TRBJ2-7; D is perhaps TRBD1 or TRBD2 (6 bases each). This CDR3 spans 13 amino acids. V was clipped by 0 bases and J by 3 bases, with 9 bases between them. Germline CDR1 is DFQATT and CDR2 is SNEGSKA (reference sequence). The CDR3 DNA follows: TGCAGTGCTAGAGACAGGGGAGGCTACGAGCAGTACTTC. This codes for CSARDRGGYEQYF.

This clonotype was counted ten times or more. The CDR3 bases are TGCAGCGTTGACCGGGAGACCCAGTACTTC. It is translated as CSVDRETQYF. The rearrangement joins TRBV29-1 to TRBJ2-5; no clear D. This CDR3 region has 10 residues. Trimming cost V 3 bases and J 5 bases, with 4 bases left between them. Per germline, CDR1 SQVTM and CDR2 ANQGSEA.

V is TRBV28 and J is TRBJ2-2, with TRBD2 matching over 15 bases. The CDR3 runs to 15 residues. The V gene's germline CDR1 is MDHEN and CDR2 SYDVKM. V lost 6 bases to trimming and J lost 8 bases; unmatched junction nucleotides: 4. The CDR3 DNA reads as TGTGCCAGCAGGGGACTAGCGGGAGGCCGGGGGGAGCTGTTTTTT. It encodes CASRGLAGGRGELFF.

Only a few counts were recorded for this clonotype. The rearrangement links TRBV7-2 to TRBJ2-1; the match to TRBD2 covers 9 bases. CDR1 and CDR2 from the germline V gene are SGHTA and FQGNSA. The CDR3 is 18 amino acids. V shed 3 bases and J 0 bases; nucleotides not matched to a gene: 9. The DNA of the CDR3 is TGTGCCAGCAGCTTGCGTCTAGCGGGATTCAGCTCCTACAATGAGCAGTTCTTC. Amino acids: CASSLRLAGFSSYNEQFF.

This clonotype was counted a few times. The V call is TRBV5-1, the J call TRBJ2-1; 7 bases map to TRBD2. Trimming cost V 4 bases and J 4 bases; bases outside gene matches: 8. The germline CDR1 and CDR2 sequences are SGHRS and YFSETQ. The CDR3 has 15 residues. CDR3 protein: CASSVVGGPYNEQFF. The CDR3 DNA follows: TGCGCCAGCAGCGTTGTGGGAGGGCCTTACAATGAGCAGTTCTTC.

This clonotype has ten or more counts. CDR3 nucleotides: TGCGCCAGCAGCCAAGATCCTGCAGGGTCCCCTTCCTACAATGAGCAGTTCTTC. It is translated as CASSQDPAGSPSYNEQFF. The chain uses TRBV4-1 and TRBJ2-1; tentatively, D is TRBD1 (5 bases). There are 18 residues in the CDR3. Germline V gene sequence: CDR1 MGHRA, CDR2 YSYEKL. With 0 bases removed from V and 1 base from J, the gap between germline ends came to 16 bases.

The table lists this clonotype with a few counts. The chain uses TRBV28 and TRBJ1-5; D gene unclear. The ends were cut back, 10 bases at V and 5 bases at J, with 18 bases in the middle. The CDR3 extends over 14 amino acids. The germline CDR1 and CDR2 sequences are MDHEN and SYDVKM. This CDR3 reads CATFLVGLDQPQHF. The CDR3 DNA is TGTGCCACCTTTCTTGTCGGGCTTGATCAGCCCCAGCATTTT.

This clonotype was seen more than once but under ten times. This chain uses TRBV19 with TRBJ2-7; 7 nucleotides agree with TRBD2. The junction had 7 bases not matched to a gene; V was cut back by 6 bases and J by 5 bases. Germline V gene lookup returns CDR1 LNHDA and CDR2 SQIVND (reference sequence). The CDR3 extends over 13 amino acids. The CDR3 DNA reads as TGTGCCAGTAGCTCCGGACTAGGCAACGAGCAGTACGTC. Encoded protein: CASSSGLGNEQYV.

V and J are TRBV5-1 and TRBJ2-1, with 11 bases identical to TRBD2. Germline CDR1 is SGHRS and CDR2 is YFSETQ. This CDR3 is built from 22 residues. V lost 0 bases to trimming and J lost 7 bases; unmatched junction nucleotides: 24. Here the CDR3 reads CASSLEFPTPLTSGRWENEQFF. CDR3 nucleotide sequence: TGCGCCAGCAGCTTGGAATTCCCTACCCCACTTACTAGCGGGAGATGGGAAAATGAGCAGTTCTTC.

This clonotype was counted only a few times. The gene calls are TRBV12-5 and TRBJ2-5; TRBD2 is a possible D gene (6 bases). The CDR3 extends over 15 amino acids. Looked up from germline, CDR1 is LGHNT and CDR2 is FRNRAP. V was pared by 3 bases and J by 5 bases, with 16 bases between. CDR3 nucleotides: TGTGCTAGTGGTTTTACGGGAGCCAGCACCGAGACCCAGTACTTC. It is translated as CASGFTGASTETQYF.

The chain employs TRBV7-9 and TRBJ2-1, with D maybe TRBD1 (6 bases). Germline V gene sequence: CDR1 SEHNR, CDR2 FQNEAQ (reference sequence). This CDR3 contains 14 residues. V was clipped by 1 base and J by 8 bases, with 12 bases between them. This CDR3 is CASSLVRGWHEQFF. Here the CDR3 DNA reads TGTGCCAGCAGCTTAGTAAGGGGGTGGCATGAGCAGTTCTTC.

This clonotype was counted at least ten times. The CDR3 sequence is CAIRAGTSTDTQYF. Here the CDR3 DNA reads TGTGCCATCAGAGCCGGGACTAGCACAGATACGCAGTATTTT. This chain uses TRBV10-3 with TRBJ2-3, with a possible D match to TRBD2 (6 bases). Deletions cut 6 bases from V and 0 bases from J, with 10 bases between. The CDR3 is 14 amino acids. Germline V lookup: CDR1 ENHRY, CDR2 SYGVKD.

This clonotype was observed many times. The chain combines TRBV29-1 with TRBJ2-1; D might be TRBD1 or TRBD2, each matching 5 bases. The germline V and J ends were trimmed by 5 bases and 4 bases, with 15 bases remaining between them. The CDR3 covers 14 residues. CDR1 SQVTM and CDR2 ANQGSEA come from the germline V gene. The CDR3 region is CSVPGTDLYNEQFF. CDR3 in DNA: TGCAGCGTTCCCGGGACGGACCTATACAATGAGCAGTTCTTC.

This clonotype was counted ten times or more. The genes are TRBV7-6 and TRBJ1-3, with unresolved D. There are 16 residues in the CDR3. The V end lost 0 bases, the J end lost 0 bases, and 9 bases lay between the germline ends. Germline loops: CDR1 SGHVS, CDR2 FNYEAQ. DNA for the CDR3: TGTGCCAGCAGCTTAGCGCTCGAGGACTCTGGAAACACCATATATTTT. It encodes CASSLALEDSGNTIYF.

This clonotype has only a few counts. This chain connects TRBV6-2 or TRBV6-3 to TRBJ2-7; TRBD1 aligns across 7 bases. The germline CDR1 and CDR2 sequences are MNHEY and SVGEGT. Trimming cost V 8 bases and J 8 bases; bases outside gene matches: 6. This CDR3 is built from 11 residues. In DNA, the CDR3 is TGTGCCAGCCAACAGGGGTATCAGCAGTACGTC. This codes for CASQQGYQQYV.

This clonotype came up many times. The gene calls are TRBV24-1 and TRBJ2-3, with 12 bases fitting TRBD2. Unmatched junction bases numbered 3, after V lost 3 bases and J lost 3 bases. Looked up from germline, CDR1 is KGHDR and CDR2 is SFDVKD. The CDR3 has 16 amino acids. CDR3 sequence (DNA): TGTGCCACCAGTGATCTAACTAGCGGGAGGACAGATACGCAGTATTTT. It encodes CATSDLTSGRTDTQYF.

V and J are TRBV10-3 and TRBJ2-1, with TRBD1 identical over 7 bases. V was pared by 6 bases and J by 0 bases, with 2 bases of the junction left unmatched. This CDR3 has 14 amino acids. Germline CDR1 reads ENHRY; CDR2 reads SYGVKD. The CDR3 loop is CAIRGQSSYNEQFF. CDR3 in DNA: TGTGCCATCAGGGGACAGAGCTCCTACAATGAGCAGTTCTTC.

This clonotype came up many times. V is TRBV7-2 and J is TRBJ2-1; TRBD2 might be the D (5 bases). In germline, CDR1 is SGHTA, CDR2 FQGNSA. The CDR3 runs 12 residues. With 3 bases removed from V and 8 bases from J, the gap between germline ends came to 8 bases. Here the CDR3 DNA reads TGTGCCAGCAGCTTTATTAGCGATGAGCAGTTCTTC. Residues: CASSFISDEQFF. Drawing the rest from reference TRBV7-2 and TRBJ2-1, the complete variable domain is GAGVSQSPSNKVTEKGKDVELRCDPISGHTALYWYRQSLGQGLEFLIYFQGNSAPDKSGLPSDRFSAERTGGSVSTLTIQRTQQEDSAVYLCASSFISDEQFFGPGTRLTVL.

The table lists this clonotype with many counts. The J gene is TRBJ1-1, the V gene TRBV9, with TRBD1 identical over 7 bases. Germline CDR1 and CDR2: SGDLS and YYNGEE. The V and J ends lost 0 bases and 6 bases, in that order; junction bases with no gene match: 8. CDR3 length: 15 amino acids. The CDR3 is CASSVEATGVAEAFF. CDR3 bases: TGTGCCAGCAGCGTAGAAGCTACAGGGGTTGCTGAAGCTTTCTTT.

Ten or more counts support this clonotype. The chain couples TRBV5-1 to TRBJ2-3, with D possibly TRBD2 on 5 matching bases. Germline V gives CDR1 SGHRS, CDR2 YFSETQ. CDR3 size: 13 residues. CDR3 in DNA: TGCGTAAGCGGAGAAAGAGCAACAGATACGCAGTATTTT. Its translation is CVSGERATDTQYF. The full variable domain, rest sourced from reference TRBV5-1 and TRBJ2-3, is KAGVTQTPRYLIKTRGQQVTLSCSPISGHRSVSWYQQTPGQGLQFLFEYFSETQRNKGNFPGRFSGRQFSNSRSEMNVSTLELGDSALYLCVSGERATDTQYFGPGTRLTVL.

The chain has TRBV29-1 and TRBJ2-6; perhaps TRBD1 as D (5 bases). CDR3 length equals 17 residues. Trimming pared 0 bases from V and 0 bases from J, leaving 12 bases between. Germline CDR1 is SQVTM and CDR2 is ANQGSEA. CDR3 in amino acids: CSVEDPTGVSGANVLTF. The CDR3 bases are TGCAGCGTTGAAGATCCAACAGGAGTCTCTGGGGCCAACGTCCTGACTTTC. Complete variable domain (other parts from reference TRBV29-1 and TRBJ2-6): SAVISQKPSRDICQRGTSLTIQCQVDSQVTMMFWYRQQPGQSLTLIATANQGSEATYESGFVIDKFPISRPNLTFSTLTVSNMSPEDSSIYLCSVEDPTGVSGANVLTFGAGSRLTVL.

V and J are TRBV7-2 and TRBJ2-1; 8 bases align to TRBD2. The CDR3 length is 18 residues. The V gene end was trimmed by 0 bases and the J gene end by 10 bases; junction bases not matched to a gene: 17. Germline loops: CDR1 SGHTA, CDR2 FQGNSA. The CDR3 sequence is CASSLASGGHRLVTEQFF. For the CDR3, the DNA is TGTGCCAGCAGCTTAGCGTCGGGGGGGCACAGACTAGTTACCGAGCAGTTCTTC.

In this sample, this clonotype turned up many times. This chain uses TRBV12-3 or TRBV12-4 with TRBJ2-5; no firm D call. V was trimmed by 6 bases and J by 9 bases, leaving 11 bases between them. This CDR3 is 11 amino acids long. The CDR3 region has the DNA TGTGCCAGCAGCACCACGCAAGCCCAGTACTTC. It is translated as CASSTTQAQYF.

The chain combines TRBV4-3 with TRBJ2-7, with 7 bases that match TRBD2. V was pared by 4 bases and J by 3 bases, with 3 bases of the junction left unmatched. The CDR3 runs to 13 residues. Germline CDR1 and CDR2: LGHNA and YSLEER. CDR3 nucleotides: TGCGCCAGCAGCCCCTGGGAGGGCTACGAGCAGTACTTC. It translates to CASSPWEGYEQYF.

This clonotype was seen only a few times. The V and J genes are TRBV29-1 and TRBJ2-1; possibly TRBD2 for D (6 bases). Germline values: CDR1 SQVTM, CDR2 ANQGSEA. CDR3 length: 14 residues. Deletions cut 8 bases from V and 4 bases from J, with 18 bases between. The DNA for the CDR3 is TGCAGCTCGGGGGATAGGGCCGCTTACAATGAGCAGTTCTTC. It codes for CSSGDRAAYNEQFF.

This clonotype was observed at least ten times. V and J are TRBV4-1 and TRBJ2-1; 7 nucleotides agree with TRBD2. The CDR3 spans 17 residues. CDR1 and CDR2 (germline): MGHRA, YSYEKL. V was pared by 1 base and J by 3 bases, with 9 bases of the junction left unmatched. DNA for the CDR3: TGCGCCAGCAGCCAAGTCGGACTAGAGCTAAGCTACAATGAGCAGTTCTTC. Translation gives CASSQVGLELSYNEQFF.

This clonotype was counted only a few times. This chain connects TRBV5-1 to TRBJ2-1; a weak D match, TRBD2 (6 bases). V lost 4 bases to trimming and J lost 5 bases, with 13 bases between them. The CDR3 consists of 14 residues. Germline V gene lookup returns CDR1 SGHRS and CDR2 YFSETQ. The CDR3 bases are TGCGCCAGCAGCCCTCGGGACTCTGACAATGAGCAGTTCTTC. Protein product: CASSPRDSDNEQFF.